This entry features one T cell receptor (beta chain) sequence. Here immunoSEQ multiplex PCR was the method, and the copy in TCRdb shows in-frame clones only, minus some. The sample yields about 100,000 clones, 88% seen once. The data were obtained in a study of T cell responses to AZD1222 COVID-19 vaccine. About the research overall: Doses given second, at about 4 or about 12 weeks, were pooled.

CDR1 is SEHNR and CDR2 is FQNEAQ in the germline V gene (reference sequence). V lost 4 bases and J 8 bases, leaving 14 bases between the germline ends. The CDR3 covers 14 residues. Sequenced here: peripheral blood, sampled on day 0 of AZD1222 vaccination. The source of this sequence is an adult in good health. The chain is built from TRBV7-9 and TRBJ1-4; D might be TRBD1 (5 bases). The CDR3 nucleotides read TGTGCCAGCAGCTGGGGACGGGAGGGGGAAAAACTGTTTTTT. Amino acids: CASSWGREGEKLFF.